This TCR beta chain is drawn from a study of CD8 T cells in Susac syndrome. Germline lookup yields CDR1 SQVTM and CDR2 ANQGSEA. V shed 7 bases and J shed 1 base, with 13 bases lying between them. The length of the CDR3 is 13 residues. RNA amounts of 0.5 to 1 ug underwent reverse transcription with random hexamers. Across 54 Vbeta and 13 Jbeta, immunoSEQ multiplex PCR amplified TCR beta CDR3. TCRdb redid the calling of the immunoSEQ multiplex PCR reads with MiXCR, one entry per CDR3 protein. Of roughly 200,000 distinct CDR3 sequences detected, under 97% appear once; the ten largest clones hold 0.093%. The chain has TRBV29-1 and TRBJ2-5, with D perhaps TRBD1 or TRBD2 (6 bases each). The origin of this receptor is a human donor with multiple sclerosis. Input material: CD4+ T cells from PBMCs. The CDR3 DNA sequence: TGCAGCGCCCCGGGGGCCAGCCAAGAGACCCAGTACTTC. Its protein product is CSAPGASQETQYF.